One and the same sample provided the 26 T cell receptor beta chains below, sequenced in a study of blood T cells in healthy people across ages. The use of a sample-barcoded 5' primer and a J-beta primer mix characterized a second PCR of roughly 7 to 11 cycles. Using its own MiXCR run on the 5' RACE reads, TCRdb lists one record per CDR3 protein. The table lists roughly 680,000 distinct CDR3 sequences, 49% of them singletons, with under 35% in the top ten. The sample consisted of blood. Every receptor here comes from a woman in her sixties in good health.

The chain employs TRBV5-5 and TRBJ2-1; D gene ambiguous. CDR3 length: 15 amino acids. Between the trimmed V and J ends, which lost 4 bases and 5 bases, there was a span of 16 bases. In germline, CDR1 is SGHKS, CDR2 YYEKEE (reference sequence). The CDR3 nucleotides are TGTGCCAGCAGCCTACAAGGCAGTAAGAACAATGAGCAGTTCTTC. It translates to CASSLQGSKNNEQFF.

This clonotype was seen only a few times. The chain has TRBV4-2 and TRBJ2-3; TRBD1 might be the D (6 bases). Trimming took 0 bases from V and 5 from J, leaving 9 bases between them. This CDR3 is built from 14 residues. Germline values: CDR1 LGHNA, CDR2 YNFKEQ. CDR3 nucleotides: TGTGCCAGCAGCCAAGATTTAGGGGGAGATACGCAGTATTTT. Amino acids: CASSQDLGGDTQYF.

V is TRBV27 and J is TRBJ2-1; D uncertain. This CDR3 is 17 amino acids long. Trimming cost V 4 bases and J 1 base, with 17 bases left between them. Germline CDR1 reads MNHEY; CDR2 reads SMNVEV (reference sequence). CDR3 residues: CASSSRQAAQSYNEQFF. CDR3 coding DNA: TGTGCCAGCAGTTCCCGCCAGGCAGCGCAATCCTACAATGAGCAGTTCTTC.

This clonotype was detected only once. This chain joins TRBV18 and TRBJ1-2; perhaps TRBD1 as D (6 bases). Germline CDR1 is KGHSH and CDR2 is LQKENI. The CDR3 is made up of 15 amino acids. V dropped 6 bases and J dropped 7 bases, with 21 bases sitting between them. The CDR3 bases are TGTGCCAGCTCCGGAACAGGGCCGACGGACGGTGGCTACACCTTC. Translating it yields CASSGTGPTDGGYTF.

This clonotype was counted only a few times. J is TRBJ2-7 and V is TRBV9; the match to TRBD2 covers 7 bases. Germline assignment: CDR1 SGDLS and CDR2 YYNGEE. Losses at the gene ends were 2 bases for V and 2 bases for J; bases not matched to a gene: 4. CDR3 length: 14 amino acids. The CDR3 DNA reads as TGTGCCAGCAGCGTTGACGGACTAGCCTACGAGCAGTACTTC. Amino acids: CASSVDGLAYEQYF.

This clonotype was detected only a few times. This chain connects TRBV10-3 to TRBJ2-5; no definite D call. The end of the DNA is better explained by TRBJ2-7, so the J call may be wrong. The CDR3 covers 10 residues. Germline CDR1 reads ENHRY; CDR2 reads SYGVKD. This chain's CDR3 is CATGSVEQYF. CDR3 sequence (DNA): TGTGCCACCGGGTCGGTCGAGCAGTACTTC.

The chain carries TRBV4-2 and TRBJ2-3; tentatively, D is TRBD1 or TRBD2 (5 bases each). Germline-derived CDR1 and CDR2 are LGHNA and YNFKEQ. CDR3 size: 17 residues. Trimming left V 1 base short and J 0 bases short, with 14 bases between. CDR3 sequence: CASSQASGTVSTDTQYF. The CDR3 region has the DNA TGTGCCAGCAGCCAAGCCTCCGGGACGGTTAGCACAGATACGCAGTATTTT.

The V and J genes are TRBV2 and TRBJ2-5; 8 bases align to TRBD1. Germline CDR1 reads SNHLY; CDR2 reads FYNNEI. The CDR3 consists of 13 residues. V gave up 7 bases and J gave up 11 bases; unmatched junction bases: 12. For the CDR3, the DNA is TGTGCCAGCATCCCGGACAGGGTTTATGAGCAGTACTTC. Its protein product is CASIPDRVYEQYF. Variable domain in full (rest from reference TRBV2 and TRBJ2-5): EPEVTQTPSHQVTQMGQEVILRCVPISNHLYFYWYRQILGQKVEFLVSFYNNEISEKSEIFDDQFSVERPDGSNFTLKIRSTKLEDSAMYFCASIPDRVYEQYFGPGTRLLVL.

The chain is built from TRBV28 and TRBJ2-7; D is perhaps TRBD1 (6 bases). Germline V CDR1 and CDR2: MDHEN, SYDVKM. The CDR3 contains 17 residues. V was cut by 3 bases and J by 2 bases, with 20 bases left in between. The CDR3 DNA reads as TGTGCCAGCAGTTTCATTGGGGGCGGTATCCGTACCTACGAGCAGTACTTC. Residues: CASSFIGGGIRTYEQYF.

This clonotype was seen at least ten times. V and J are TRBV11-1 and TRBJ2-7, with TRBD1 as a possible D gene (6 bases). Germline V gives CDR1 SGHAT, CDR2 FQDESV (reference sequence). The CDR3 is 14 residues long. Trimming stripped 6 bases from V and 5 bases from J, with 17 bases between. This CDR3 reads CASRNQGLSDEQYF. CDR3 nucleotide sequence: TGTGCCAGCAGGAACCAGGGGCTTAGCGACGAGCAGTACTTC.

The rearrangement joins TRBV7-2 to TRBJ2-1; 9 positions match TRBD1. V shed 1 base and J 10 bases; nucleotides not matched to a gene: 2. This CDR3 is built from 13 residues. CDR1 and CDR2 (germline): SGHTA, FQGNSA. The CDR3 is CASSLEQGAEQFF. The CDR3 DNA follows: TGTGCCAGCAGCTTAGAACAGGGGGCGGAGCAGTTCTTC.

Only a few counts were recorded for this clonotype. J is TRBJ1-1 and V is TRBV28; D might be TRBD1 (5 bases). There are 15 residues in the CDR3. The germline V and J ends were trimmed by 5 bases and 2 bases, with 15 bases remaining between them. Looked up from germline, CDR1 is MDHEN and CDR2 is SYDVKM. CDR3 DNA sequence: TGTGCCAGCAGTCAACCGGGACGGAGAAACACTGAAGCTTTCTTT. Amino acids: CASSQPGRRNTEAFF.

The sample holds a few counts of this clonotype. The rearrangement uses TRBV27 and TRBJ1-2; D gene ambiguous. CDR3 length: 13 amino acids. Germline loops: CDR1 MNHEY, CDR2 SMNVEV (reference sequence). V lost 5 bases and J 4 bases, leaving 11 bases between the germline ends. CDR3 coding DNA: TGTGCCAGCAGTCCCCGAGATTTCTATGGCTACACCTTC. This codes for CASSPRDFYGYTF.

This chain uses TRBV28 with TRBJ2-1; maybe TRBD2 (6 bases). V dropped 4 bases and J dropped 0 bases, with 13 bases sitting between them. The CDR3 contains 16 residues. Germline loops: CDR1 MDHEN, CDR2 SYDVKM. The CDR3 DNA is TGTGCCAGCAGTTCCCTAGCGCCAAGCTCCTACAATGAGCAGTTCTTC. Its translation: CASSSLAPSSYNEQFF.

DNA of the CDR3: TGCGCCAGCAGCTGGGACATGTCGAGGACTGAAGCTTTCTTT. Its translation is CASSWDMSRTEAFF. The chain has TRBV5-1 and TRBJ1-1; TRBD1 is a possible D gene (6 bases). The CDR3 loop spans 14 amino acids. Germline CDR1 reads SGHRS; CDR2 reads YFSETQ. V was clipped by 3 bases and J by 5 bases, with 14 bases between them.

The chain couples TRBV10-3 to TRBJ2-3; 15 nucleotides align to TRBD2. Per the germline V gene, CDR1 is ENHRY and CDR2 is SYGVKD. The CDR3 is 18 amino acids. The trim removed 6 bases at V and 0 bases at J, leaving 7 bases unmatched. CDR3 sequence reads: CAIRPGLAGGTSTDTQYF. CDR3 coding DNA: TGTGCCATCAGGCCGGGACTAGCGGGAGGTACTAGCACAGATACGCAGTATTTT.

This clonotype was seen more than once but under ten times. The V and J genes are TRBV13 and TRBJ1-4; D possibly corresponds to TRBD1 (5 bases). The CDR3 has 15 residues. Trimming took 6 bases from V and 7 from J, leaving 18 bases between them. Looked up from germline, CDR1 is PRHDT and CDR2 is FYEKMQ (reference sequence). This CDR3 reads CASRERGRDREKLFF. In nucleotides, the CDR3 is TGTGCCAGCAGGGAACGAGGACGGGACCGTGAAAAACTGTTTTTT.

The table lists this clonotype with many counts. An end of the junction differs from the germline gene, which may be a read error. This chain joins TRBV5-1 and TRBJ2-5; D unclear. In germline, CDR1 is SGHRS, CDR2 YFSETQ. There are 13 residues in the CDR3. CDR3 residues: CASSPSSQETQYF. The CDR3 region has the DNA TGTGCCAGCTCACCAAGCTCGCAAGAGACCCAGTACTTC.

Here the CDR3 reads CASSGASFSGGLYNEQFF. CDR3 DNA: TGTGCCAGCAGCGGCGCTTCTTTTAGCGGGGGCCTCTACAATGAGCAGTTCTTC. This chain connects TRBV9 to TRBJ2-1; 9 bases are a match to TRBD2. The J segment lost 3 bases and the V segment lost 3 bases, leaving 13 bases of the junction unmatched. This CDR3 comprises 18 residues. The germline CDR1 and CDR2 sequences are SGDLS and YYNGEE.

The CDR3 nucleotides read TGTGCCAGCAGCCAAGAGCGTACAACTGAAGCTTTCTTT. The encoded protein is CASSQERTTEAFF. This chain connects TRBV3-1 to TRBJ1-1, with D hard to call. CDR3 length equals 13 residues. Germline CDR1 and CDR2: LGHDT and YNNKEL (reference sequence). Trimming took off 0 bases at V and 5 bases at J, with 7 bases between the two ends.

This clonotype was counted once. CDR3 nucleotide sequence: TGCGCCAGCAGCCAAGATACAGGACAGGGGGTAGAGACCCAGTACTTC. It codes for CASSQDTGQGVETQYF. The chain uses TRBV5-1 and TRBJ2-7; 10 nucleotides match TRBD1. The J call may be wrong; the DNA end is better matched by TRBJ2-5. This CDR3 is built from 16 residues. From germline, CDR1 is SGHRS and CDR2 YFSETQ.

The V call is TRBV5-1, the J call TRBJ1-2; TRBD1 matches 10 bases. V lost 4 bases and J lost 7; bases outside the gene matches: 7. Germline loops: CDR1 SGHRS, CDR2 YFSETQ. The CDR3 runs to 14 residues. This CDR3 reads CASSQGTGAAGYTF. CDR3 bases: TGCGCCAGCAGCCAGGGGACAGGGGCGGCTGGCTACACCTTC.

The J gene is TRBJ2-1, the V gene TRBV20-1, with 14 bases matching TRBD2. The CDR3 runs 16 residues. CDR1 is DFQATT and CDR2 is SNEGSKA in the germline V gene (reference sequence). The J segment lost 2 bases and the V segment lost 3 bases, leaving 3 bases of the junction unmatched. This chain's CDR3 is CSARVTSGRAYNEQFF. CDR3 DNA sequence: TGCAGTGCTAGGGTGACTAGCGGGAGGGCCTACAATGAGCAGTTCTTC.

This clonotype was detected a few times. The chain employs TRBV7-2 and TRBJ2-3, with 8 positions matching TRBD2. V lost 1 base to trimming and J lost 2 bases; unmatched junction nucleotides: 5. This CDR3 has 16 amino acids. Per the germline V gene, CDR1 is SGHTA and CDR2 is FQGNSA. For the CDR3, the DNA is TGTGCCAGCAGCTTAGGCGGGAGGAGCTTCACAGATACGCAGTATTTT. Its protein is CASSLGGRSFTDTQYF.

The chain uses TRBV4-3 and TRBJ2-4; D possibly corresponds to TRBD2 (6 bases). The J call may be in error: the DNA end matches TRBJ2-7 better. The CDR3 sequence is 16 residues long. Germline V gene lookup returns CDR1 LGHNA and CDR2 YSLEER. The CDR3, as DNA: TGCGCCAGCAGCCAGGCAGCCGGGACGGGGAGGTACGAGCAGTACTTC. As protein: CASSQAAGTGRYEQYF.

This clonotype occurred a few times. The CDR3 is CARGQGQETQYF. In DNA, the CDR3 is TGTGCCCGGGGACAGGGTCAAGAGACCCAGTACTTC. This sequence joins TRBV2 and TRBJ2-5; 9 nucleotides align to TRBD1. CDR3 length equals 12 residues. CDR1 SNHLY and CDR2 FYNNEI come from the germline V gene. Trimming removed 11 bases from V and 2 bases from J; junction bases left unmatched: 3.